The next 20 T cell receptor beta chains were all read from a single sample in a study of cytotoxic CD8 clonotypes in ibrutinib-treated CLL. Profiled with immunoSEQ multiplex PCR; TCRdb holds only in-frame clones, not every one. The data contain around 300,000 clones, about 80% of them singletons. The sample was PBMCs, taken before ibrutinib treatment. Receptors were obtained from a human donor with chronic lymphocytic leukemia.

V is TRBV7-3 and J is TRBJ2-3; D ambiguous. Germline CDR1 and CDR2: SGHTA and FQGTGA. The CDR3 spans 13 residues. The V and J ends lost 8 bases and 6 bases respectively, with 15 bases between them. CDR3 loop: CASAQPFMDTQYF. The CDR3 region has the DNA TGTGCCAGCGCCCAGCCGTTTATGGATACGCAGTATTTT. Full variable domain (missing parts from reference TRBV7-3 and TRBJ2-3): GAGVSQTPSNKVTEKGKYVELRCDPISGHTALYWYRQSLGQGPEFLIYFQGTGAADDSGLPNDRFFAVRPEGSVSTLKIQRTERGDSAVYLCASAQPFMDTQYFGPGTRLTVL.

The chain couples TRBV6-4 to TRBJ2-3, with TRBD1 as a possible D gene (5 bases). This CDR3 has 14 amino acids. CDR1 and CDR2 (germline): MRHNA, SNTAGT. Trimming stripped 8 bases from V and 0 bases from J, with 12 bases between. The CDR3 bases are TGTGCCAGCTCCGAGCAGGGAAGCACAGATACGCAGTATTTT. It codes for CASSEQGSTDTQYF.

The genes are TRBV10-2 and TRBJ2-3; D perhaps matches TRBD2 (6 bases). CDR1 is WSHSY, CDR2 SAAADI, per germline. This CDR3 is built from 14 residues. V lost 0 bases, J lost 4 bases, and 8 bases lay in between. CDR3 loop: CASSESLAADTQYF. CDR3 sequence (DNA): TGCGCCAGCAGTGAGTCATTAGCGGCAGATACGCAGTATTTT.

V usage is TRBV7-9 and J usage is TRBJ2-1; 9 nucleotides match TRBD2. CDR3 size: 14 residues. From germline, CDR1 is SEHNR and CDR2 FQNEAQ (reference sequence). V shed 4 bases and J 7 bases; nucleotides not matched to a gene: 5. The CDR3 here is CASSYSGGLNEQFF. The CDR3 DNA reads TGTGCCAGCAGCTATAGCGGGGGCTTAAATGAGCAGTTCTTC.

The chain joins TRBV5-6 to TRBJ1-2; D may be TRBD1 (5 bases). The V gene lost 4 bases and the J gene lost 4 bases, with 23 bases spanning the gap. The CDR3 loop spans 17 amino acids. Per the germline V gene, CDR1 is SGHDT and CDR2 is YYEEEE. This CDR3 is CASSPTTGTRAIYGYTF. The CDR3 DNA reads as TGTGCCAGCAGCCCCACCACGGGGACGCGTGCCATCTATGGCTACACCTTC.

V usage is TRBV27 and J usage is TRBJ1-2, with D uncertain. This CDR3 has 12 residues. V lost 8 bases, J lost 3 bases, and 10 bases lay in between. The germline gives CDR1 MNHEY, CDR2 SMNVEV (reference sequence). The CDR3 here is CASASGDYGYTF. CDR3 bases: TGTGCCAGCGCCTCCGGGGACTATGGCTACACCTTC.

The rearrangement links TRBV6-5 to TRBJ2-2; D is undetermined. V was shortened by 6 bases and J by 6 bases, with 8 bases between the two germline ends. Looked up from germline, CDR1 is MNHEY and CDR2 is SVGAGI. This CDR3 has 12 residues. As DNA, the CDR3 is TGTGCCAGCAGCCACCCAGCCGGGGAGCTGTTTTTT. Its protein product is CASSHPAGELFF.

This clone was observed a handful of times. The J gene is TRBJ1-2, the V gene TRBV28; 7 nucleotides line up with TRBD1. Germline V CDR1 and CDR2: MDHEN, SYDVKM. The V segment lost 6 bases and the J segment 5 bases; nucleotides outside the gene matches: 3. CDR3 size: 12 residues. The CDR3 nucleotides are TGTGCCAGCAGCAGGGGGTTATATGGCTACACCTTC. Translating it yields CASSRGLYGYTF.

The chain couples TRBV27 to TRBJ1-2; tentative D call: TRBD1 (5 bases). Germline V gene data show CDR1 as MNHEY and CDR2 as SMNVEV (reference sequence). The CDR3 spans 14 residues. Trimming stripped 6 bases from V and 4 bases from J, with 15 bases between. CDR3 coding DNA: TGTGCCAGCAGCATAAACCGGGACTCCTATGGCTACACCTTC. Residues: CASSINRDSYGYTF.

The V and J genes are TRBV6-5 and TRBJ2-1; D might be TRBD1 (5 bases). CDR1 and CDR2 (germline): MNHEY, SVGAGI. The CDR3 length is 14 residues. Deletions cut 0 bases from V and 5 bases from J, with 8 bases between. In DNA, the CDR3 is TGTGCCAGCAGTTACTCACCACAGGACAATGAGCAGTTCTTC. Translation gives CASSYSPQDNEQFF.

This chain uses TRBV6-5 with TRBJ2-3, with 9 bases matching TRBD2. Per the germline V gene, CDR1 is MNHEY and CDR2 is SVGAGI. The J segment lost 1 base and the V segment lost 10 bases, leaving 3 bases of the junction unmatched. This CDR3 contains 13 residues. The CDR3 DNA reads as TGTGCCATCCAGCGGGAGGGCACAGATACGCAGTATTTT. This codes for CAIQREGTDTQYF.

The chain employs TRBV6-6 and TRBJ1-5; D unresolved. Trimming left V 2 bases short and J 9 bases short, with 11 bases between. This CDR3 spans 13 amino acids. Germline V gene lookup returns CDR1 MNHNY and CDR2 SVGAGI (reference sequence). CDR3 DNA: TGTGCCAGCAGTTACACTGACACTTTGCCCCAGCATTTT. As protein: CASSYTDTLPQHF.

The CDR3 here is CASSQAQGARDEKLFF. As DNA, the CDR3 is TGTGCCAGCAGCCAAGCGCAGGGGGCGCGAGATGAAAAACTGTTTTTT. The V and J genes are TRBV4-2 and TRBJ1-4, with 8 nucleotides matching TRBD1. J lost 6 bases, V lost 1 base, and 7 bases had no gene match. The germline gives CDR1 LGHNA, CDR2 YNFKEQ. The CDR3 has 16 residues.

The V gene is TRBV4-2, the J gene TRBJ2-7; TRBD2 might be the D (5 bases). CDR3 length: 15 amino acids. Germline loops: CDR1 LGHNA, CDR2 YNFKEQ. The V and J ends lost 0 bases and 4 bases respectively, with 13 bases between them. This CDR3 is CASSQEPASSYEQYF. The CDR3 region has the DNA TGTGCCAGCAGCCAAGAGCCGGCTAGCTCTTACGAGCAGTACTTC.

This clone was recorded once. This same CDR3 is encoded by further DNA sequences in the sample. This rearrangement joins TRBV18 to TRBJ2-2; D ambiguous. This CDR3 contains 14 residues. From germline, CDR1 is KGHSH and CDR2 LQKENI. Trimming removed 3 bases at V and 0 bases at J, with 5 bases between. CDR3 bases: TGTGCCAGCTCACCCAGGACGAACACCGGGGAGCTGTTTTTT. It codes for CASSPRTNTGELFF.

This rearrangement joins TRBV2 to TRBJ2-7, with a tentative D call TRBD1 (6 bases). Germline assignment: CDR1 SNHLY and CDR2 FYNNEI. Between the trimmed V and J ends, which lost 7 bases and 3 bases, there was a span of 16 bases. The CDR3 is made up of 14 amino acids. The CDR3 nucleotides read TGTGCCAGCAAACAGGGAGATTTCGTCTACGAGCAGTACTTC. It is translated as CASKQGDFVYEQYF.

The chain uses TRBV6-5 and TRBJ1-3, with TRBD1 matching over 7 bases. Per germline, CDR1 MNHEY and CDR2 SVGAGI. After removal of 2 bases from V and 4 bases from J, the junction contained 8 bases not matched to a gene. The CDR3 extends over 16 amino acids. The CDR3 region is CASSYGLTGSGNTIYF. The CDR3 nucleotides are TGTGCCAGCAGTTACGGCTTGACAGGGAGCGGAAACACCATATATTTT.

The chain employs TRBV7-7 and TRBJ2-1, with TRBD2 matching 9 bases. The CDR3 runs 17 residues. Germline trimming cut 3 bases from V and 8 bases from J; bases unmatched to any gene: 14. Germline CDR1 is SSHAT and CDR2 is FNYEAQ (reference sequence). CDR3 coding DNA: TGTGCCAGCAGCTTGGAAGCGGGGCGGGAGGGCCGCCATGAGCAGTTCTTC. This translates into CASSLEAGREGRHEQFF.

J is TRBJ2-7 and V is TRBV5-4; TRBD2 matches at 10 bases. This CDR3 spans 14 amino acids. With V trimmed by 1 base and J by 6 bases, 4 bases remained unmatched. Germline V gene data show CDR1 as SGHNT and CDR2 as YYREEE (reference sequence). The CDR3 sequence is CASSLISGRTEQYF. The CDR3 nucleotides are TGTGCCAGCAGCTTGATTAGCGGGAGGACCGAGCAGTACTTC.

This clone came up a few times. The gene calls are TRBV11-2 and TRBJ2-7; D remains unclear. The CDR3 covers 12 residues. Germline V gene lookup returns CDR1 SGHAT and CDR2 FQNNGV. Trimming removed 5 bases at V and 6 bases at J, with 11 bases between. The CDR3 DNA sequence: TGTGCCAGCAGCCAGAGCCGAACCGAGCAGTACTTC. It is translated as CASSQSRTEQYF.